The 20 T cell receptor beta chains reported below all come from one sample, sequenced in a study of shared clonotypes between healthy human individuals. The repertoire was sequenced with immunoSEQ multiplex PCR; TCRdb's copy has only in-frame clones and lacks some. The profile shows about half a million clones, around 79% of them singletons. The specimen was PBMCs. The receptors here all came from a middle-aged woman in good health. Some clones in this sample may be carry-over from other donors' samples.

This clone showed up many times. The DNA for the CDR3 is TGTGCCAGCAGTTTAAAATTCTACTACGAGCAGTACTTC. Translating it yields CASSLKFYYEQYF. The gene calls are TRBV28 and TRBJ2-7; D is unclear. Trimming left V 2 bases short and J 3 bases short, with 8 bases between. The CDR3 runs to 13 residues. Germline V gives CDR1 MDHEN, CDR2 SYDVKM. Combining the CDR3 with reference TRBV28 and TRBJ2-7 gives the whole variable domain DVKVTQSSRYLVKRTGEKVFLECVQDMDHENMFWYRQDPGLGLRLIYFSYDVKMKEKGDIPEGYSVSREKKERFSLILESASTNQTSMYLCASSLKFYYEQYFGPGTRLTVT.

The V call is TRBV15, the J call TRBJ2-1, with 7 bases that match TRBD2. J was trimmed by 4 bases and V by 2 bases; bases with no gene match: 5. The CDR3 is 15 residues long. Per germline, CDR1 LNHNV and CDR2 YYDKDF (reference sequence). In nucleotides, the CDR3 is TGTGCCACCAGCAGACAATTGGGGGGGTACAATGAGCAGTTCTTC. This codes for CATSRQLGGYNEQFF.

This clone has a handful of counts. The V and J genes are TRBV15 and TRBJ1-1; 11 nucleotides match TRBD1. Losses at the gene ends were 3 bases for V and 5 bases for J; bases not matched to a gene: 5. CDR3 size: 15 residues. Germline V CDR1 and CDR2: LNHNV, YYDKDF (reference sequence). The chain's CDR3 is CATSRDRGPGTEAFF. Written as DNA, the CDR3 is TGTGCCACCAGCAGGGACAGGGGGCCGGGAACTGAAGCTTTCTTT.

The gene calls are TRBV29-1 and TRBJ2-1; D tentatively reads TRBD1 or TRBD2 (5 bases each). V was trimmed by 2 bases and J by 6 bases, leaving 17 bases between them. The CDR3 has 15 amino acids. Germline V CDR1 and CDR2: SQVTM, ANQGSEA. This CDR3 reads CSVEIRGHGGNEQFF. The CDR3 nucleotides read TGCAGCGTTGAAATTCGCGGACATGGGGGCAATGAGCAGTTCTTC.

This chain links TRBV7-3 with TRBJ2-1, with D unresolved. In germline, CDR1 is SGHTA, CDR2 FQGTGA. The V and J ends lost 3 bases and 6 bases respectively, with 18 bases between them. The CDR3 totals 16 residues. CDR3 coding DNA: TGTGCCAGCAGCTTTACGACCAACCGGGTTTTCAATGAGCAGTTCTTC. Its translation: CASSFTTNRVFNEQFF. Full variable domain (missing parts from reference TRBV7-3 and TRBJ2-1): GAGVSQTPSNKVTEKGKYVELRCDPISGHTALYWYRQSLGQGPEFLIYFQGTGAADDSGLPNDRFFAVRPEGSVSTLKIQRTERGDSAVYLCASSFTTNRVFNEQFFGPGTRLTVL.

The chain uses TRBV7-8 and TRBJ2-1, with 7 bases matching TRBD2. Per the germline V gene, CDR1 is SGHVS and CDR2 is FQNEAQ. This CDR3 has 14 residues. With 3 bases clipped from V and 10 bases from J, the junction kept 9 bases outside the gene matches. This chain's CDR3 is CASSLGFREGEQFF. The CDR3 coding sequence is TGTGCCAGCAGCTTGGGATTCAGGGAGGGAGAGCAGTTCTTC.

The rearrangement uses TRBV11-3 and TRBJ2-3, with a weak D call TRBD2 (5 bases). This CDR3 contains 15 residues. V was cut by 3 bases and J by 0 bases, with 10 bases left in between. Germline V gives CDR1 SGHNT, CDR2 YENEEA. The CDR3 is CASSLGGSSTDTQYF. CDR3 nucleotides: TGTGCCAGCAGCTTGGGCGGGTCTAGCACAGATACGCAGTATTTT.

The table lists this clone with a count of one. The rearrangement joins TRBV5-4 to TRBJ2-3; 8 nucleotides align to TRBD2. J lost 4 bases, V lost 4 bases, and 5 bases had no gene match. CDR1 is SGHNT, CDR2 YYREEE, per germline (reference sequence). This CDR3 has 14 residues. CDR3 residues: CASSDSGSSDTQYF. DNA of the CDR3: TGTGCCAGCAGCGACAGCGGGAGTTCAGATACGCAGTATTTT. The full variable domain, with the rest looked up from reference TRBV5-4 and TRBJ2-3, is ETGVTQSPTHLIKTRGQQVTLRCSSQSGHNTVSWYQQALGQGPQFIFQYYREEENGRGNFPPRFSGLQFPNYSSELNVNALELDDSALYLCASSDSGSSDTQYFGPGTRLTVL.

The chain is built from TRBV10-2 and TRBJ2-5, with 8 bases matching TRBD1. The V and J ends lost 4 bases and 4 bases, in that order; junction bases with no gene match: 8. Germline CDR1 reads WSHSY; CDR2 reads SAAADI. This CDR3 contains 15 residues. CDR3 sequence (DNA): TGCGCCAGCAGTGCGGACAGGGTTTTTGGAGAGACCCAGTACTTC. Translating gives CASSADRVFGETQYF.

Here the CDR3 reads CSVRGLELSTEAFF. The CDR3 bases are TGCAGCGTTCGGGGTCTTGAATTGAGCACTGAAGCTTTCTTT. The chain employs TRBV29-1 and TRBJ1-1; D unresolved. There are 14 residues in the CDR3. Germline V gene lookup returns CDR1 SQVTM and CDR2 ANQGSEA. V was cut by 5 bases and J by 4 bases, with 17 bases left in between.

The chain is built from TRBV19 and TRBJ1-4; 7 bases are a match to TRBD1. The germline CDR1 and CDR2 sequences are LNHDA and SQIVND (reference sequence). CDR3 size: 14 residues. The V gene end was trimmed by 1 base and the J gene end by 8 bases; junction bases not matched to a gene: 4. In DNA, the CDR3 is TGTGCCAGTAGTATAGGACAGGGTGAGGAAAAACTGTTTTTT. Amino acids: CASSIGQGEEKLFF.

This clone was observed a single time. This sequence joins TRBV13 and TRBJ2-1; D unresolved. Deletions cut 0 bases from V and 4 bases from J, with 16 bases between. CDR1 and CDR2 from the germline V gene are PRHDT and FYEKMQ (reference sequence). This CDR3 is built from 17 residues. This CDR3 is CASSLGRTWDRYNEQFF. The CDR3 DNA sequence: TGTGCCAGCAGCTTAGGAAGGACGTGGGATCGGTACAATGAGCAGTTCTTC.

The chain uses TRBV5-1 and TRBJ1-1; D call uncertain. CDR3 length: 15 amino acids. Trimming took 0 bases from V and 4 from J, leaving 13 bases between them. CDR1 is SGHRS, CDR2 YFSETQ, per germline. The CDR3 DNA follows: TGCGCCAGCAGCTTGGCTGACCAGATTTCCACTGAAGCTTTCTTT. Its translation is CASSLADQISTEAFF.

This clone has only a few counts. CDR3 protein: CASSGGIGGANVLTF. CDR3 bases: TGTGCCAGCAGCGGTGGGATTGGCGGGGCCAACGTCCTGACTTTC. The chain combines TRBV5-4 with TRBJ2-6; D is uncertain. The CDR3 runs 15 residues. V gave up 4 bases and J gave up 4 bases, with 12 bases separating them. CDR1 and CDR2 (germline): SGHNT, YYREEE (reference sequence).

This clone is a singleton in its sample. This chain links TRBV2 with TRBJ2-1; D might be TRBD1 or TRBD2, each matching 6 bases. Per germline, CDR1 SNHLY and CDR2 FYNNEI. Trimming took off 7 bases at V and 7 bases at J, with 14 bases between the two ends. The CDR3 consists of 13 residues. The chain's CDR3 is CASTGANRNEQFF. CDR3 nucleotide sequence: TGTGCCAGCACGGGGGCGAATAGGAATGAGCAGTTCTTC.

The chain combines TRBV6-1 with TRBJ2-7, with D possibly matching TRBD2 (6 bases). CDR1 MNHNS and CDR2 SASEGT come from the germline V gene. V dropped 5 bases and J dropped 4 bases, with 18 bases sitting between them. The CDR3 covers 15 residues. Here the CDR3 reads CASSPPSDVGYEQYF. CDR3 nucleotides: TGTGCCAGCAGTCCTCCTAGCGATGTTGGGTACGAGCAGTACTTC.

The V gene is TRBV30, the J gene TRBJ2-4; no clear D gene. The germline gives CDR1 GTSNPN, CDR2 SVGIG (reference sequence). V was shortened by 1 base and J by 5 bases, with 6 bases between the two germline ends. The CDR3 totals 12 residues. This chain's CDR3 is CAWSGTENIQYF. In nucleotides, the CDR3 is TGTGCCTGGAGTGGCACTGAAAACATTCAGTACTTC.

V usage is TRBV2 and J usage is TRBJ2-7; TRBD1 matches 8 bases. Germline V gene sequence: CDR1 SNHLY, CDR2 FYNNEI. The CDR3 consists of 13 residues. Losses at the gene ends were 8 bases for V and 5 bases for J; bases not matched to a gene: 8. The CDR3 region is CASSDRGLDEQYF. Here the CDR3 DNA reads TGTGCCAGCTCTGACAGGGGCTTGGACGAGCAGTACTTC.

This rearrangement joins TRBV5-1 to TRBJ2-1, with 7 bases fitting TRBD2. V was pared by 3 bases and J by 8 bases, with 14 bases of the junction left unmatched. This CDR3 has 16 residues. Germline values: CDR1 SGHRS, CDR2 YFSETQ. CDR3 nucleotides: TGCGCCAGCAGCTGGGGGGTCGCGGGAGTTTGGGATGAGCAGTTCTTC. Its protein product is CASSWGVAGVWDEQFF.

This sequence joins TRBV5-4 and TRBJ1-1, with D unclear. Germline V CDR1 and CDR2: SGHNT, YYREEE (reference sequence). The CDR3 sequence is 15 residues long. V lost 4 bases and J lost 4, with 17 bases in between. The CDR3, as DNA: TGTGCCAGCAGCCTTCCCGACACCCGAAGCACTGAAGCTTTCTTT. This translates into CASSLPDTRSTEAFF.